One and the same sample provided the 32 T cell receptor beta chains below, sequenced in a study of CD8 T cells in Susac syndrome. RNA amounts of about 0.5 to 1 ug underwent reverse transcription with random hexamers. TCRdb used MiXCR to reprocess the immunoSEQ multiplex PCR reads, holding one entry per CDR3 protein. Among approximately 150,000 distinct CDR3 sequences listed, around 96% were seen once. The source material was CD4+ T cells from PBMCs. The receptor source for this set is a human donor with multiple sclerosis.

The chain has TRBV7-2 and TRBJ1-1; unclear D gene. The length of the CDR3 is 13 residues. Germline V lookup: CDR1 SGHTA, CDR2 FQGNSA. V lost 5 bases and J 3 bases, leaving 10 bases between the germline ends. Written as DNA, the CDR3 is TGTGCCAGCAGCCCCATGTGGGACACTGAAGCTTTCTTT. Its protein product is CASSPMWDTEAFF.

This chain uses TRBV12-3 or TRBV12-4 with TRBJ2-3; possibly TRBD1 for D (5 bases). The V gene lost 5 bases and the J gene lost 0 bases, with 9 bases spanning the gap. CDR3 length equals 14 residues. The CDR3 DNA reads TGTGCCAGCAGTATCGGACACAGCACAGATACGCAGTATTTT. Translating gives CASSIGHSTDTQYF.

This chain uses TRBV27 with TRBJ2-7; 10 nucleotides agree with TRBD1. With 5 bases clipped from V and 2 bases from J, the junction kept 6 bases outside the gene matches. CDR1 and CDR2 (germline): MNHEY, SMNVEV (reference sequence). This CDR3 spans 15 amino acids. CDR3 in amino acids: CASSGRTGGAYEQYF. CDR3 in DNA: TGTGCCAGCAGTGGCCGGACAGGGGGGGCCTACGAGCAGTACTTC.

The chain uses TRBV7-8 and TRBJ1-5; D gene unclear. Germline CDR1 is SGHVS and CDR2 is FQNEAQ. This CDR3 is built from 12 residues. The V and J ends lost 5 bases and 9 bases respectively, with 11 bases between them. The CDR3 loop reads CASSGNIWPQHF. The CDR3 nucleotides read TGTGCCAGCAGCGGAAACATTTGGCCCCAGCATTTT.

In its sample, this clonotype was seen once. The chain uses TRBV29-1 and TRBJ1-2, with D uncertain. CDR1 SQVTM and CDR2 ANQGSEA come from the germline V gene. The V and J ends lost 3 bases and 5 bases respectively, with 19 bases between them. The CDR3 has 15 residues. CDR3 in DNA: TGCAGCGTTGATATATCGGCCCGGTTGGGTTATGGCTACACCTTC. Protein product: CSVDISARLGYGYTF.

This clonotype is a singleton in its sample. The J gene is TRBJ2-5, the V gene TRBV18, with 7 bases identical to TRBD1. Germline loops: CDR1 KGHSH, CDR2 LQKENI. The V segment lost 3 bases and the J segment 4 bases; nucleotides outside the gene matches: 5. This CDR3 is 14 amino acids long. CDR3 sequence: CASSPATGLETQYF. The CDR3 DNA reads TGTGCCAGCTCACCCGCGACAGGGTTAGAGACCCAGTACTTC.

J is TRBJ1-2 and V is TRBV20-1; a possible D gene is TRBD1 (5 bases). V gave up 6 bases and J gave up 3 bases, with 11 bases separating them. The CDR3 runs 12 residues. Per the germline V gene, CDR1 is DFQATT and CDR2 is SNEGSKA (reference sequence). The CDR3 here is CSATETDYGYTF. As DNA, the CDR3 is TGCAGTGCCACAGAGACAGACTATGGCTACACCTTC.

The rearrangement joins TRBV6-1 to TRBJ2-2; perhaps TRBD2 as D (6 bases). Per the germline V gene, CDR1 is MNHNS and CDR2 is SASEGT. Trimming shortened V by 8 bases and J by 6 bases, and 22 bases separated the two germline ends. The CDR3 length is 16 residues. The CDR3 loop is CASGDTSRTNSGELFF. DNA of the CDR3: TGTGCCAGCGGAGATACTAGCCGGACCAACTCCGGGGAGCTGTTTTTT.

This clonotype was found once. The chain recombines TRBV15 with TRBJ1-2; D is unresolved. V was pared by 0 bases and J by 2 bases, with 10 bases between. The CDR3 is made up of 15 amino acids. Germline CDR1 and CDR2: LNHNV and YYDKDF (reference sequence). The CDR3 protein is CATSRDSGRNYGYTF. The CDR3 DNA follows: TGTGCCACCAGCAGAGATTCAGGCAGGAACTATGGCTACACCTTC.

The chain recombines TRBV6-1 with TRBJ2-4; 7 bases map to TRBD2. Germline CDR1 and CDR2: MNHNS and SASEGT. V was pared by 7 bases and J by 6 bases, with 9 bases of the junction left unmatched. The CDR3 extends over 14 amino acids. CDR3: CASKSSGDGNIQYF. The CDR3 nucleotides read TGTGCCAGCAAATCGAGCGGGGACGGAAACATTCAGTACTTC.

The V and J genes are TRBV6-2 or TRBV6-3 and TRBJ1-1; 7 positions agree with TRBD1. The CDR3 is 14 residues long. Germline trimming cut 0 bases from V and 8 bases from J; bases unmatched to any gene: 6. Germline CDR1 reads MNHEY; CDR2 reads SVGEGT. CDR3 bases: TGTGCCAGCAGTTACTCTTCGACAGGGCTCGAAGCTTTCTTT. Encoded protein: CASSYSSTGLEAFF.

The chain couples TRBV13 to TRBJ2-7, with 10 bases that match TRBD1. The V and J ends lost 3 bases and 6 bases, in that order; junction bases with no gene match: 5. Germline-derived CDR1 and CDR2 are PRHDT and FYEKMQ (reference sequence). CDR3 length: 14 residues. This CDR3 reads CASSLGQGRGEQYF. The CDR3 nucleotides read TGTGCCAGCAGCTTGGGACAGGGGAGGGGCGAGCAGTACTTC.

The CDR3 loop is CSANPLGVRFSSYEQYF. The DNA for the CDR3 is TGCAGTGCTAATCCCCTCGGGGTGAGATTCAGCTCCTACGAGCAGTACTTC. This chain connects TRBV20-1 to TRBJ2-7, with D possibly being TRBD2 (5 bases). V gave up 4 bases and J gave up 0 bases, with 22 bases separating them. This CDR3 has 17 amino acids. Germline CDR1 is DFQATT and CDR2 is SNEGSKA (reference sequence).

The chain recombines TRBV18 with TRBJ1-1; possible D gene TRBD1, 6 bases. Germline assignment: CDR1 KGHSH and CDR2 LQKENI. The length of the CDR3 is 13 residues. V lost 3 bases to trimming and J lost 5 bases, with 10 bases between them. The CDR3 here is CASSPQGRTEAFF. CDR3 coding DNA: TGTGCCAGCTCACCCCAGGGGAGGACTGAAGCTTTCTTT.

The V and J genes are TRBV12-3 or TRBV12-4 and TRBJ1-1; D perhaps matches TRBD1 (6 bases). The V gene lost 7 bases and the J gene lost 5 bases, with 17 bases spanning the gap. The CDR3 is 14 amino acids. The CDR3 reads CASTKQGVETEAFF. Here the CDR3 DNA reads TGTGCCAGCACTAAACAGGGTGTAGAGACTGAAGCTTTCTTT.

This chain joins TRBV3-1 and TRBJ1-4, with D unresolved. This CDR3 has 11 amino acids. V shed 2 bases and J shed 7 bases, with 2 bases lying between them. Germline values: CDR1 LGHDT, CDR2 YNNKEL (reference sequence). The CDR3 coding sequence is TGTGCCAGCAGCCAAACTGAAAAACTGTTTTTT. Translating it yields CASSQTEKLFF.

This clonotype was seen a handful of times. The CDR3 here is CSARGHNEQFF. DNA of the CDR3: TGCAGTGCTAGGGGGCACAATGAGCAGTTCTTC. The chain couples TRBV20-1 to TRBJ2-1, with a tentative D call TRBD1 (5 bases). This CDR3 contains 11 residues. The germline V and J ends were trimmed by 3 bases and 5 bases, with 5 bases remaining between them. The germline V gene encodes CDR1 DFQATT and CDR2 SNEGSKA (reference sequence).

The V gene is TRBV30, the J gene TRBJ2-7; D not resolved. V was cut by 0 bases and J by 3 bases, with 9 bases left in between. Germline V gene data show CDR1 as GTSNPN and CDR2 as SVGIG (reference sequence). The length of the CDR3 is 13 residues. The CDR3 coding sequence is TGTGCCTGGAGTGTACGACGGAGCTACGAGCAGTACTTC. This gives the protein CAWSVRRSYEQYF.

J is TRBJ2-5 and V is TRBV2; D gene ambiguous. Germline values: CDR1 SNHLY, CDR2 FYNNEI. Trimming left V 8 bases short and J 5 bases short, with 6 bases between. The CDR3 runs 10 residues. CDR3 sequence (DNA): TGTGCCAGCGCGCAGGAGACCCAGTACTTC. This gives the protein CASAQETQYF.

This chain connects TRBV28 to TRBJ1-2; 7 bases map to TRBD1. Germline V lookup: CDR1 MDHEN, CDR2 SYDVKM. The CDR3 extends over 15 amino acids. The ends lost 3 bases at V and 3 bases at J; junction bases unmatched: 7. DNA for the CDR3: TGTGCCAGCAGTTTCATGGACAGGAAACACTATGGCTACACCTTC. Protein: CASSFMDRKHYGYTF.

The CDR3 DNA reads as TGTGCCAGCTCAGTTACTAGCGGGAGGGCTGCCAGCTCCTACAATGAGCAGTTCTTC. Its translation: CASSVTSGRAASSYNEQFF. The chain links TRBV18 to TRBJ2-1; 13 bases are shared with TRBD2. V shed 5 bases and J 0 bases; nucleotides not matched to a gene: 10. Germline loops: CDR1 KGHSH, CDR2 LQKENI. The CDR3 length is 19 residues.

The chain has TRBV18 and TRBJ1-5; D not resolved. Trimming cost V 3 bases and J 0 bases, with 21 bases left between them. This CDR3 spans 19 amino acids. Germline V gene lookup returns CDR1 KGHSH and CDR2 LQKENI. CDR3 sequence (DNA): TGTGCCAGCTCACCCCGGGCCCCCGACACCTCAAATAGCAATCAGCCCCAGCATTTT. Protein: CASSPRAPDTSNSNQPQHF.

V gene TRBV7-2 combines with J gene TRBJ1-1; D perhaps matches TRBD1 (5 bases). From germline, CDR1 is SGHTA and CDR2 FQGNSA. V dropped 1 base and J dropped 1 base, with 10 bases sitting between them. CDR3 size: 15 residues. In nucleotides, the CDR3 is TGTGCCAGCAGCTTAGTTTTGGGGGGGAACACTGAAGCTTTCTTT. It yields the protein CASSLVLGGNTEAFF.

The chain links TRBV20-1 to TRBJ1-1; a weak D match, TRBD1 (6 bases). Per the germline V gene, CDR1 is DFQATT and CDR2 is SNEGSKA (reference sequence). V lost 3 bases and J 0 bases, leaving 14 bases between the germline ends. The CDR3 covers 15 residues. The CDR3 region has the DNA TGCAGTGCTAGTGAGGGGAGGGGGATGAACACTGAAGCTTTCTTT. Translation: CSASEGRGMNTEAFF.

The rearrangement joins TRBV29-1 to TRBJ2-1; 8 bases are shared with TRBD2. Losses at the gene ends were 5 bases for V and 7 bases for J; bases not matched to a gene: 7. Germline V gene data show CDR1 as SQVTM and CDR2 as ANQGSEA. The CDR3 runs to 13 residues. The CDR3 here is CSVLSGSSNEQFF. The CDR3 DNA reads as TGCAGCGTTCTGAGCGGGAGTTCTAATGAGCAGTTCTTC.

The V and J genes are TRBV19 and TRBJ2-7; the match to TRBD1 covers 7 bases. Germline CDR1 and CDR2: LNHDA and SQIVND (reference sequence). This CDR3 spans 14 amino acids. Unmatched junction bases numbered 7, after V lost 6 bases and J lost 2 bases. In DNA form, the CDR3 reads TGTGCCAGTAGGGATTCCGGGACAGCCTACGAGCAGTACTTC. Its translation is CASRDSGTAYEQYF.

The chain joins TRBV18 to TRBJ2-5, with a weak D call TRBD2 (5 bases). V was cut by 4 bases and J by 2 bases, with 17 bases left in between. This CDR3 is 16 amino acids long. Germline CDR1 reads KGHSH; CDR2 reads LQKENI. The CDR3 is CASSLGRGPEQETQYF. CDR3 nucleotide sequence: TGTGCCAGCTCACTTGGCCGAGGGCCAGAACAAGAGACCCAGTACTTC.

This clonotype was recorded only once. This sequence joins TRBV9 and TRBJ2-1, with TRBD1 identical over 7 bases. The CDR3 totals 15 residues. The V segment lost 0 bases and the J segment 2 bases; nucleotides outside the gene matches: 2. Per the germline V gene, CDR1 is SGDLS and CDR2 is YYNGEE. DNA for the CDR3: TGTGCCAGCAGCGTAGACAGGGGAACCTACAATGAGCAGTTCTTC. This translates into CASSVDRGTYNEQFF.

The rearrangement uses TRBV6-5 and TRBJ1-3; 11 bases fit TRBD1. The CDR3 runs 14 residues. V lost 5 bases to trimming and J lost 8 bases; unmatched junction nucleotides: 5. Germline CDR1 is MNHEY and CDR2 is SVGAGI. CDR3 DNA sequence: TGTGCCAGCAGTCAGGACAGGGGGCAGGACACCATATATTTT. It encodes CASSQDRGQDTIYF.

The chain couples TRBV29-1 to TRBJ2-1, with a tentative D call TRBD2 (7 bases). Per the germline V gene, CDR1 is SQVTM and CDR2 is ANQGSEA. The ends were cut back, 6 bases at V and 4 bases at J, with 16 bases in the middle. CDR3 length: 14 residues. The CDR3 sequence: CSVDTGGSYNEQFF. CDR3 coding DNA: TGCAGCGTGGATACGGGGGGCTCGTACAATGAGCAGTTCTTC.

Turning to this clonotype: The conserved final phenylalanine or tryptophan is absent from the CDR3, which likely points to a read error. V usage is TRBV15 and J usage is TRBJ1-5; 8 bases map to TRBD1. This CDR3 has 15 residues. Per germline, CDR1 LNHNV and CDR2 YYDKDF (reference sequence). J gave up 4 bases and V 2 bases, and 4 bases lay outside the gene matches. The CDR3: CATSRPGQGNQPQHY. CDR3 bases: TGTGCCACCAGCAGACCCGGACAGGGTAATCAGCCCCAGCATTAT.

V gene TRBV7-9 combines with J gene TRBJ2-6; 12 positions match TRBD1. V was clipped by 5 bases and J by 2 bases; unmatched bases: 4. In germline, CDR1 is SEHNR, CDR2 FQNEAQ (reference sequence). The CDR3 totals 17 residues. The CDR3 loop reads CASSRGQGAPGANVLTF. The CDR3 region has the DNA TGTGCCAGCAGCAGGGGACAGGGGGCTCCTGGGGCCAACGTCCTGACTTTC.